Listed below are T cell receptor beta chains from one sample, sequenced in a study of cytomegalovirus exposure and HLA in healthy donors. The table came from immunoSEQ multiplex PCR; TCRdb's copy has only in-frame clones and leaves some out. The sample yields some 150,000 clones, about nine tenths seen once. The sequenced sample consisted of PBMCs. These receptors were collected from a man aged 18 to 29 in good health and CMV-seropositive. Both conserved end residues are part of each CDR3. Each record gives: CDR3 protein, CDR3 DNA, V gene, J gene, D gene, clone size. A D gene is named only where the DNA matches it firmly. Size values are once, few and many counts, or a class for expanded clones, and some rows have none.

CDR3 protein: CASSLGGDRGETQYF; CDR3 DNA: TGTGCCAGCAGCTTAGGGGGAGACAGGGGAGAGACCCAGTACTTC; V gene: TRBV7-6; J gene: TRBJ2-5; D gene: TRBD1; clone size: .
CDR3 protein: CASSEQQGAHGYTF; CDR3 DNA: TGTGCCAGCAGCGAGCAACAGGGGGCCCATGGCTACACCTTC; V gene: TRBV9; J gene: TRBJ1-2; D gene: TRBD1; clone size: .
CDR3 protein: CAGNRGNQPQHF; CDR3 DNA: TGTGCCGGCAACAGGGGTAATCAGCCCCAGCATTTT; V gene: TRBV30; J gene: TRBJ1-5; D gene: TRBD1; clone size: .
CDR3 protein: CASSLEGPRNNSPLHF; CDR3 DNA: TGTGCCAGCAGTTTGGAGGGGCCCAGGAATAATTCACCCCTCCACTTT; V gene: TRBV27; J gene: TRBJ1-6; D gene: .; clone size: once
CDR3 protein: CASSLGGTSYQETQYF; CDR3 DNA: TGCGCCAGCAGCTTGGGGGGGACTTCGTACCAAGAGACCCAGTACTTC; V gene: TRBV5-1; J gene: TRBJ2-5; D gene: .; clone size: .
CDR3 protein: CAWSDSGGYNEQFF; CDR3 DNA: TGTGCCTGGAGTGATAGCGGCGGTTACAATGAGCAGTTCTTC; V gene: TRBV30; J gene: TRBJ2-1; D gene: .; clone size: .
CDR3 protein: CASRSWTGEWTDTQYF; CDR3 DNA: TGTGCCAGCAGATCCTGGACAGGGGAGTGGACAGATACGCAGTATTTT; V gene: TRBV27; J gene: TRBJ2-3; D gene: TRBD1; clone size: .
CDR3 protein: CAWSLGGARLNYGYTF; CDR3 DNA: TGTGCCTGGAGTCTTGGGGGGGCTCGACTTAACTATGGCTACACCTTC; V gene: TRBV30; J gene: TRBJ1-2; D gene: .; clone size: .
CDR3 protein: CACRGGAGATDTQYF; CDR3 DNA: TGTGCTTGCCGGGGGGGAGCTGGAGCCACAGATACGCAGTATTTT; V gene: TRBV25-1; J gene: TRBJ2-3; D gene: TRBD2; clone size: .
CDR3 protein: CASTLSGGETQYF; CDR3 DNA: TGTGCCAGCACCTTATCAGGGGGAGAGACCCAGTACTTC; V gene: TRBV28; J gene: TRBJ2-5; D gene: TRBD1; clone size: once
CDR3 protein: CASSQPTSWPYNEQFF; CDR3 DNA: TGCGCCAGCAGCCAACCTACTAGCTGGCCCTACAATGAGCAGTTCTTC; V gene: TRBV4-1; J gene: TRBJ2-1; D gene: .; clone size: .
CDR3 protein: CATHTGTGGNQPQHF; CDR3 DNA: TGTGCCACCCATACAGGGACGGGTGGCAATCAGCCCCAGCATTTT; V gene: TRBV6-1; J gene: TRBJ1-5; D gene: .; clone size: .
CDR3 protein: CASRTGRYEKLFF; CDR3 DNA: TGTGCCAGTCGGACAGGGAGGTATGAAAAACTGTTTTTT; V gene: TRBV19; J gene: TRBJ1-4; D gene: TRBD1; clone size: once
CDR3 protein: CAWSLAGGRRYF; CDR3 DNA: TGTGCCTGGAGTTTAGCGGGGGGCCGGAGGTACTTC; V gene: TRBV30; J gene: TRBJ2-5; D gene: TRBD2; clone size: .
CDR3 protein: CASSGQGQETQYF; CDR3 DNA: TGTGCCAGCAGCGGACAGGGACAAGAGACCCAGTACTTC; V gene: TRBV9; J gene: TRBJ2-5; D gene: TRBD1; clone size: .
CDR3 protein: CASSESSGDYNEQFF; CDR3 DNA: TGTGCCAGCAGCGAATCTAGCGGGGACTACAATGAGCAGTTCTTC; V gene: TRBV6-5; J gene: TRBJ2-1; D gene: TRBD2; clone size: .
CDR3 protein: CASSQDPRGTYEQYF; CDR3 DNA: TGCGCCAGCAGCCAAGACCCTAGGGGGACCTACGAGCAGTACTTC; V gene: TRBV4-1; J gene: TRBJ2-7; D gene: .; clone size: .
CDR3 protein: CAWRVYGTDTQYF; CDR3 DNA: TGTGCCTGGAGAGTCTATGGCACAGATACGCAGTATTTT; V gene: TRBV30; J gene: TRBJ2-3; D gene: .; clone size: .
CDR3 protein: CASSRYPSTDTQYF; CDR3 DNA: TGTGCCAGCTCCAGGTACCCTAGCACAGATACGCAGTATTTT; V gene: TRBV7-3; J gene: TRBJ2-3; D gene: .; clone size: .
CDR3 protein: CASSPRASGTQYF; CDR3 DNA: TGTGCCAGCAGCCCGAGAGCTTCGGGAACCCAGTACTTC; V gene: TRBV5-4; J gene: TRBJ2-5; D gene: .; clone size: .
CDR3 protein: CASSQDSRIGELFF; CDR3 DNA: TGCGCCAGCAGCCAAGATAGCCGGATCGGGGAGCTGTTTTTT; V gene: TRBV4-1; J gene: TRBJ2-2; D gene: .; clone size: .
CDR3 protein: CASSLSGTSNQPQHF; CDR3 DNA: TGTGCCAGCAGTTTGTCGGGAACTAGCAATCAGCCCCAGCATTTT; V gene: TRBV28; J gene: TRBJ1-5; D gene: .; clone size: .
CDR3 protein: CASSLVMGQTYEKLFF; CDR3 DNA: TGTGCCAGCAGCTTAGTAATGGGACAGACATATGAAAAACTGTTTTTT; V gene: TRBV7-2; J gene: TRBJ1-4; D gene: TRBD1; clone size: few
CDR3 protein: CASSFGQDDQPQHF; CDR3 DNA: TGTGCCAGCAGTTTCGGACAGGACGATCAGCCCCAGCATTTT; V gene: TRBV27; J gene: TRBJ1-5; D gene: TRBD1; clone size: few
CDR3 protein: CASRRTYSNQPQHF; CDR3 DNA: TGTGCCAGCAGACGGACTTATAGCAATCAGCCCCAGCATTTT; V gene: TRBV6-6; J gene: TRBJ1-5; D gene: .; clone size: once
CDR3 protein: CASSTGQGGYNEQFF; CDR3 DNA: TGTGCCAGCAGCACCGGACAGGGAGGCTACAATGAGCAGTTCTTC; V gene: TRBV11-1; J gene: TRBJ2-1; D gene: TRBD1; clone size: once
CDR3 protein: CAWSAGDNPYEQYF; CDR3 DNA: TGTGCCTGGAGTGCGGGAGACAACCCCTACGAGCAGTACTTC; V gene: TRBV30; J gene: TRBJ2-7; D gene: .; clone size: .
CDR3 protein: CASSFGQTYEQYF; CDR3 DNA: TGTGCCAGCAGCTTTGGACAGACCTACGAGCAGTACTTC; V gene: TRBV5-4; J gene: TRBJ2-7; D gene: .; clone size: .
CDR3 protein: CASSHVLGGGTNTGELFF; CDR3 DNA: TGTGCCAGCAGCCACGTTTTAGGCGGGGGGACGAACACCGGGGAGCTGTTTTTT; V gene: TRBV14; J gene: TRBJ2-2; D gene: TRBD2; clone size: .
CDR3 protein: CASSSQNTEAFF; CDR3 DNA: TGTGCCAGCAGCTCACAGAACACTGAAGCTTTCTTT; V gene: TRBV5-6; J gene: TRBJ1-1; D gene: .; clone size: .
CDR3 protein: CAWSVRGDTEAFF; CDR3 DNA: TGTGCCTGGAGTGTACGGGGAGACACTGAAGCTTTCTTT; V gene: TRBV30; J gene: TRBJ1-1; D gene: .; clone size: .
CDR3 protein: CASSEGLAKYF; CDR3 DNA: TGTGCCAGCAGTGAGGGACTAGCGAAGTATTTT; V gene: TRBV6-1; J gene: TRBJ2-3; D gene: TRBD2; clone size: once
CDR3 protein: CASSYSRPVDNTIYF; CDR3 DNA: TGTGCCAGCAGTTACTCGAGGCCAGTAGACAACACCATATATTTT; V gene: TRBV6-6; J gene: TRBJ1-3; D gene: .; clone size: .
CDR3 protein: CASSELYGYTF; CDR3 DNA: TGTGCCAGCAGTGAACTTTATGGCTACACCTTC; V gene: TRBV2; J gene: TRBJ1-2; D gene: .; clone size: .
CDR3 protein: CASRRQPPYGYTF; CDR3 DNA: TGTGCCAGCAGACGACAACCACCCTATGGCTACACCTTC; V gene: TRBV7-2; J gene: TRBJ1-2; D gene: .; clone size: .
CDR3 protein: CASSLLGRGTYNEQFF; CDR3 DNA: TGTGCCAGCAGCTTGCTCGGGAGGGGGACCTACAATGAGCAGTTCTTC; V gene: TRBV5-4; J gene: TRBJ2-1; D gene: TRBD2; clone size: .
CDR3 protein: CAIGGGAGGRTDTQYF; CDR3 DNA: TGTGCCATCGGCGGGGGCGCGGGGGGCCGCACAGATACGCAGTATTTT; V gene: TRBV30; J gene: TRBJ2-3; D gene: TRBD2; clone size: .
CDR3 protein: CASSQLGGSYNSPLHF; CDR3 DNA: TGCGCCAGCAGCCAATTAGGGGGATCCTATAATTCACCCCTCCACTTT; V gene: TRBV5-1; J gene: TRBJ1-6; D gene: .; clone size: .
CDR3 protein: CASSLVMMGQGAGEQYF; CDR3 DNA: TGCGCCAGCAGCTTGGTCATGATGGGACAGGGGGCGGGTGAGCAGTACTTC; V gene: TRBV5-1; J gene: TRBJ2-7; D gene: TRBD1; clone size: .
CDR3 protein: CASSRQGISGNTIYF; CDR3 DNA: TGTGCCAGTAGCCGACAGGGAATCTCTGGAAACACCATATATTTT; V gene: TRBV19; J gene: TRBJ1-3; D gene: TRBD1; clone size: .
CDR3 protein: CASRSPPGAEAFF; CDR3 DNA: TGTGCCAGCAGGTCCCCCCCGGGGGCTGAAGCTTTCTTT; V gene: TRBV7-8; J gene: TRBJ1-1; D gene: .; clone size: .
CDR3 protein: CASSLQGVPSYEQYF; CDR3 DNA: TGTGCCAGCAGCCTCCAGGGGGTTCCCTCCTACGAGCAGTACTTC; V gene: TRBV6-5; J gene: TRBJ2-7; D gene: TRBD1; clone size: once
CDR3 protein: CSASPGTEAFF; CDR3 DNA: TGCAGTGCTAGCCCCGGTACTGAAGCTTTCTTT; V gene: TRBV20-1; J gene: TRBJ1-1; D gene: .; clone size: few
CDR3 protein: CASSQEKELAGVNEQFF; CDR3 DNA: TGCGCCAGCAGCCAAGAGAAAGAACTAGCGGGAGTGAATGAGCAGTTCTTC; V gene: TRBV4-1; J gene: TRBJ2-1; D gene: TRBD2; clone size: .
CDR3 protein: CATGRKVTDTQYF; CDR3 DNA: TGTGCCACAGGGAGGAAGGTCACAGATACGCAGTATTTT; V gene: TRBV7-2; J gene: TRBJ2-3; D gene: .; clone size: .
CDR3 protein: CAWSVGRTGTGELFF; CDR3 DNA: TGTGCCTGGAGTGTAGGCAGAACGGGCACCGGGGAGCTGTTTTTT; V gene: TRBV30; J gene: TRBJ2-2; D gene: .; clone size: once
CDR3 protein: CASSQPGQPNEQFF; CDR3 DNA: TGCGCCAGCAGCCAGCCGGGACAGCCCAATGAGCAGTTCTTC; V gene: TRBV4-1; J gene: TRBJ2-1; D gene: TRBD1; clone size: .
CDR3 protein: CASSTQPGQAIYEQYF; CDR3 DNA: TGTGCCAGCTCAACCCAGCCGGGACAGGCGATCTACGAGCAGTACTTC; V gene: TRBV18; J gene: TRBJ2-7; D gene: TRBD1; clone size: .
CDR3 protein: CASSLMRGYTF; CDR3 DNA: TGTGCCAGCAGTTTAATGCGGGGCTACACCTTC; V gene: TRBV6-6; J gene: TRBJ1-2; D gene: .; clone size: .
CDR3 protein: CAWKRETNNYGYTF; CDR3 DNA: TGTGCCTGGAAACGGGAGACCAATAACTATGGCTACACCTTC; V gene: TRBV30; J gene: TRBJ1-2; D gene: .; clone size: once
CDR3 protein: CASSGGTSGALNEQFF; CDR3 DNA: TGTGCCAGCAGCGGCGGGACTAGCGGGGCTCTCAATGAGCAGTTCTTC; V gene: TRBV7-9; J gene: TRBJ2-1; D gene: TRBD2; clone size: .
CDR3 protein: CASMGQARETQYF; CDR3 DNA: TGTGCCAGTATGGGACAGGCCCGGGAGACCCAGTACTTC; V gene: TRBV6-1; J gene: TRBJ2-5; D gene: TRBD1; clone size: .
CDR3 protein: CASRPGGNTGELFF; CDR3 DNA: TGTGCCAGCAGACCCGGAGGGAACACCGGGGAGCTGTTTTTT; V gene: TRBV9; J gene: TRBJ2-2; D gene: .; clone size: .
CDR3 protein: CASSQGTGVYEQYF; CDR3 DNA: TGCGCCAGCAGTCAAGGGACAGGGGTTTACGAGCAGTACTTC; V gene: TRBV23-1; J gene: TRBJ2-7; D gene: TRBD1; clone size: .
CDR3 protein: CASSGPLWGVRNTGELFF; CDR3 DNA: TGCGCCAGCAGTGGACCTCTCTGGGGAGTGAGGAACACCGGGGAGCTGTTTTTT; V gene: TRBV10-1; J gene: TRBJ2-2; D gene: .; clone size: few
CDR3 protein: CASGVGGSGQPQHF; CDR3 DNA: TGTGCCAGTGGAGTAGGGGGTTCGGGTCAGCCCCAGCATTTT; V gene: TRBV28; J gene: TRBJ1-5; D gene: .; clone size: .
CDR3 protein: CASSVGGANTEAFF; CDR3 DNA: TGTGCCAGCAGCGTTGGAGGGGCGAACACTGAAGCTTTCTTT; V gene: TRBV9; J gene: TRBJ1-1; D gene: .; clone size: .
CDR3 protein: CASSLAQREAFF; CDR3 DNA: TGTGCCAGCAGCTTGGCCCAAAGAGAGGCTTTCTTT; V gene: TRBV5-4; J gene: TRBJ1-1; D gene: .; clone size: .
CDR3 protein: CASSTGLARGETQYF; CDR3 DNA: TGTGCCAGTAGTACTGGACTAGCGCGAGGAGAGACCCAGTACTTC; V gene: TRBV19; J gene: TRBJ2-5; D gene: TRBD2; clone size: .